These T cell receptor beta chains were read from a single sample in a study of CD4 T cells in relation to SARS-CoV-2 and coronaviruses. These receptors have no known antigen. Measured with immunoSEQ multiplex PCR; TCRdb has only the in-frame clones, and not every one. The data show more than 25,000 clones, roughly 70% seen once. Sequenced material: CD4+ T cells from PBMCs, cultured in vitro. All receptors come from a human donor in good health. Both conserved end residues are part of each CDR3. Fields, in order: CDR3 DNA, CDR3 protein, J gene, V gene, clone size, D gene. D genes are given only for firm matches. Only part of the rows carry a size: once, few, many, or a class if the clone is expanded.

CDR3nt: TGTGCCAGCAGTACAGGGGGGGGGACAGATACGCAGTATTTT
CDR3aa: CASSTGGGTDTQYF
j_gene: TRBJ2-3
v_gene: TRBV6-2/TRBV6-3
abundance: -
d_gene: -

CDR3nt: TGCAGCGTCCCTGTGGGGGTTAGCACAGATACGCAGTATTTT
CDR3aa: CSVPVGVSTDTQYF
j_gene: TRBJ2-3
v_gene: TRBV29-1
abundance: few
d_gene: -

CDR3nt: TGTGCCAGCAGTTACGCCGGACAGGGTAGTGAAAAACTGTTTTTT
CDR3aa: CASSYAGQGSEKLFF
j_gene: TRBJ1-4
v_gene: TRBV6-2/TRBV6-3
abundance: -
d_gene: TRBD1

CDR3nt: TGTGCCAGCGGCAGACAGGGCCAAGAGACCCAGTACTTC
CDR3aa: CASGRQGQETQYF
j_gene: TRBJ2-5
v_gene: TRBV5-6
abundance: -
d_gene: TRBD1

CDR3nt: TGTGCCAGCAGCTTCGGGGGGAATACGCAGTATTTT
CDR3aa: CASSFGGNTQYF
j_gene: TRBJ2-3
v_gene: TRBV7-2
abundance: -
d_gene: TRBD2

CDR3nt: TGTGCCAGCAGTTCAACAGGAGGCCGAGAGACCCAGTACTTC
CDR3aa: CASSSTGGRETQYF
j_gene: TRBJ2-5
v_gene: TRBV2
abundance: -
d_gene: -

CDR3nt: TGTGCCAGCAGCTTGGACAGGGGCAGCTCCTACGAGCAGTACTTC
CDR3aa: CASSLDRGSSYEQYF
j_gene: TRBJ2-7
v_gene: TRBV5-4
abundance: -
d_gene: TRBD1

CDR3nt: TGCGCCAGCAGCTTGTCCTCAGGGAGCAATCAGCCCCAGCATTTT
CDR3aa: CASSLSSGSNQPQHF
j_gene: TRBJ1-5
v_gene: TRBV5-1
abundance: few
d_gene: -

CDR3nt: TGTGCCAGTCACGACAGAAGCAATCAGCCCCAGCATTTT
CDR3aa: CASHDRSNQPQHF
j_gene: TRBJ1-5
v_gene: TRBV19
abundance: -
d_gene: -

CDR3nt: TGCGCCAGCAGCTTGGGGGACAGGGCGCTCTTTTCTGGAAACACCATATATTTT
CDR3aa: CASSLGDRALFSGNTIYF
j_gene: TRBJ1-3
v_gene: TRBV5-1
abundance: -
d_gene: TRBD1

CDR3nt: TGTGCCAGCAGTGTCGACAGGGGAGTGTTCAATGAGCAGTTCTTC
CDR3aa: CASSVDRGVFNEQFF
j_gene: TRBJ2-1
v_gene: TRBV27
abundance: -
d_gene: TRBD1

CDR3nt: TGTGCCAGTAGTATATTCTCGGGACAAGGAACCGAAGCTTTCTTT
CDR3aa: CASSIFSGQGTEAFF
j_gene: TRBJ1-1
v_gene: TRBV19
abundance: few
d_gene: -

CDR3nt: TGCGCCAGCAGCTTGGCGGGGGGGGGCGCGGAGACCCAGTACTTC
CDR3aa: CASSLAGGGAETQYF
j_gene: TRBJ2-5
v_gene: TRBV5-1
abundance: once
d_gene: TRBD2

CDR3nt: TGTGCCAGCACGGGGGATCGTTCACCCCTCCACTTT
CDR3aa: CASTGDRSPLHF
j_gene: TRBJ1-6
v_gene: TRBV2
abundance: -
d_gene: -

CDR3nt: TGTGCCAGCAGCTTACAGTTCGGAAACACCATATATTTT
CDR3aa: CASSLQFGNTIYF
j_gene: TRBJ1-3
v_gene: TRBV7-2
abundance: -
d_gene: -

CDR3nt: TGTGCCAGCAGCCACGTACCCAATCAGCCCCAGCATTTT
CDR3aa: CASSHVPNQPQHF
j_gene: TRBJ1-5
v_gene: TRBV6-5
abundance: few
d_gene: -

CDR3nt: TGTGCCAGCAGTCCTCAGGGGGGTGATCAGCCCCAGCATTTT
CDR3aa: CASSPQGGDQPQHF
j_gene: TRBJ1-5
v_gene: TRBV6-5
abundance: -
d_gene: TRBD1

CDR3nt: TGTGGGCGACCGGGGGTGGGAGACACTGAAGCTTTCTTT
CDR3aa: CGRPGVGDTEAFF
j_gene: TRBJ1-1
v_gene: TRBV27
abundance: -
d_gene: -

CDR3nt: TGCAGTGCTAGGGGAGGGACTGAAGCTTTCTTT
CDR3aa: CSARGGTEAFF
j_gene: TRBJ1-1
v_gene: TRBV20-1
abundance: once
d_gene: -

CDR3nt: TGTGCCAGCAGCCAATGGGGACAACCCTCTGGAAACACCATATATTTT
CDR3aa: CASSQWGQPSGNTIYF
j_gene: TRBJ1-3
v_gene: TRBV3-1/TRBV3-2
abundance: -
d_gene: -

CDR3nt: TGTGCCAGCAGCCTGACAGGGGGCGTGAGTCTGGGTCAGCCCCAGCATTTT
CDR3aa: CASSLTGGVSLGQPQHF
j_gene: TRBJ1-5
v_gene: TRBV7-2
abundance: -
d_gene: TRBD1

CDR3nt: TGTGCCAGCAGCCTGTGGACAGGGGGCAACACTGAAGCTTTCTTT
CDR3aa: CASSLWTGGNTEAFF
j_gene: TRBJ1-1
v_gene: TRBV9
abundance: -
d_gene: TRBD1

CDR3nt: TGTGCCAGCAGCTTAAAGACAGCCCTGAACACTGAAGCTTTCTTT
CDR3aa: CASSLKTALNTEAFF
j_gene: TRBJ1-1
v_gene: TRBV5-4
abundance: -
d_gene: -

CDR3nt: TGTGCCAGCAGCTTAGATTCGGGGAGGCCGCAGTTCTTC
CDR3aa: CASSLDSGRPQFF
j_gene: TRBJ2-1
v_gene: TRBV11-2
abundance: -
d_gene: -

CDR3nt: TGTGCCAGCGGACAAATAGGGCAGTACACAGATACGCAGTATTTT
CDR3aa: CASGQIGQYTDTQYF
j_gene: TRBJ2-3
v_gene: TRBV6-5
abundance: -
d_gene: -

CDR3nt: TGTGCCAGTAGCTCTCAAACAGGGTCTGGTGGCTACACCTTC
CDR3aa: CASSSQTGSGGYTF
j_gene: TRBJ1-2
v_gene: TRBV19
abundance: -
d_gene: -

CDR3nt: TGCGCCAGCAGCTTGGGATTACAGGGGGGAGGCACTACTACTAGCGAGCAGTACTTC
CDR3aa: CASSLGLQGGGTTTSEQYF
j_gene: TRBJ2-7
v_gene: TRBV5-1
abundance: -
d_gene: TRBD1

CDR3nt: TGTGCGAGTAGAAACACAGATACGCAGTATTTT
CDR3aa: CASRNTDTQYF
j_gene: TRBJ2-3
v_gene: TRBV3-1/TRBV3-2
abundance: -
d_gene: -

CDR3nt: TGTGCCAGCAGCGCAACCGGGACTAGCGACGGGGAGCTGTTTTTT
CDR3aa: CASSATGTSDGELFF
j_gene: TRBJ2-2
v_gene: TRBV9
abundance: -
d_gene: TRBD2

CDR3nt: TGCGCCAGCAGTGAGGTACCCGGGGAGCTGTTTTTT
CDR3aa: CASSEVPGELFF
j_gene: TRBJ2-2
v_gene: TRBV10-2
abundance: -
d_gene: -

CDR3nt: TGTGCCAGCAGCCGAGCTAGCGGGGGGAGCACCGGGGAGCTGTTTTTT
CDR3aa: CASSRASGGSTGELFF
j_gene: TRBJ2-2
v_gene: TRBV5-4
abundance: few
d_gene: TRBD2

CDR3nt: TGTGCCAGCAGCCTGGAAGGTCACGAGGACAAAGTCGGCAACGTCCTGACTTTC
CDR3aa: CASSLEGHEDKVGNVLTF
j_gene: TRBJ2-6
v_gene: TRBV7-1
abundance: -
d_gene: -

CDR3nt: TGTGCCAGCAGCACCCGACCAGATACGCAGTATTTT
CDR3aa: CASSTRPDTQYF
j_gene: TRBJ2-3
v_gene: TRBV7-9
abundance: -
d_gene: -

CDR3nt: TGTGCCAGCAGCTCCTGGGACAGGGCTGTCACTGAAGCTTTCTTT
CDR3aa: CASSSWDRAVTEAFF
j_gene: TRBJ1-1
v_gene: TRBV5-6
abundance: -
d_gene: TRBD1

CDR3nt: TGTGCCAGCAGGGGGACTAGCACAGATACGCAGTATTTT
CDR3aa: CASRGTSTDTQYF
j_gene: TRBJ2-3
v_gene: TRBV7-8
abundance: -
d_gene: -

CDR3nt: TGTGCCAGCAGCTTAGGAGGACAGGGGGCGTATTCCACTGAAGCTTTCTTT
CDR3aa: CASSLGGQGAYSTEAFF
j_gene: TRBJ1-1
v_gene: TRBV7-2
abundance: few
d_gene: TRBD1

CDR3nt: TGTGCCAGCAGTTACGGCCTGGCAGACTACTATGGCTACACCTTC
CDR3aa: CASSYGLADYYGYTF
j_gene: TRBJ1-2
v_gene: TRBV6-2/TRBV6-3
abundance: -
d_gene: -

CDR3nt: TGTGCCAGCAGATCTCTGGGTGGCACAGATACGCAGTATTTT
CDR3aa: CASRSLGGTDTQYF
j_gene: TRBJ2-3
v_gene: TRBV25-1
abundance: once
d_gene: -

CDR3nt: TGTGCCAGCAGCTTACAGGGGGCGAGCTCCTACAATGAGCAGTTCTTC
CDR3aa: CASSLQGASSYNEQFF
j_gene: TRBJ2-1
v_gene: TRBV7-2
abundance: -
d_gene: TRBD1

CDR3nt: TGTGCCAGCAGTTTCGCGGGGGAAGGCTCCTACAATGAGCAGTTCTTC
CDR3aa: CASSFAGEGSYNEQFF
j_gene: TRBJ2-1
v_gene: TRBV27
abundance: -
d_gene: TRBD2

CDR3nt: TGTGCCAGTAGTGCGACGGGTCAGCCCCAGCATTTT
CDR3aa: CASSATGQPQHF
j_gene: TRBJ1-5
v_gene: TRBV19
abundance: -
d_gene: -

CDR3nt: TGCGCCAGCAGCCAAACGGACAGGGCGCGTGGGAATGAGCAGTTCTTC
CDR3aa: CASSQTDRARGNEQFF
j_gene: TRBJ2-1
v_gene: TRBV4-3
abundance: -
d_gene: TRBD1

CDR3nt: TGTGCCAGTAGTATAGCCTCTGGACGGCACTATGGCTACACCTTC
CDR3aa: CASSIASGRHYGYTF
j_gene: TRBJ1-2
v_gene: TRBV19
abundance: few
d_gene: -

CDR3nt: TGTGCCAGCAGCGTAACGGGGGAGTCGAACACCGGGGAGCTGTTTTTT
CDR3aa: CASSVTGESNTGELFF
j_gene: TRBJ2-2
v_gene: TRBV9
abundance: few
d_gene: -

CDR3nt: TGTGCCAGCAGTTACTCGAGTGGGTCGAATTCACCCCTCCACTTT
CDR3aa: CASSYSSGSNSPLHF
j_gene: TRBJ1-6
v_gene: TRBV6-5
abundance: -
d_gene: -

CDR3nt: TGTGCCAGCAGTGAGCCAAATCAGCCCCAGCATTTT
CDR3aa: CASSEPNQPQHF
j_gene: TRBJ1-5
v_gene: TRBV2
abundance: -
d_gene: -